A selection of T cell receptor beta chains follows, all from one sample in a study of T cells in Graves' hyperthyroidism and ophthalmopathy. Each CDR3 protein is one row after TCRdb ran MiXCR on the multiplex PCR reads. The repertoire includes a few hundred thousand distinct CDR3 sequences, around 17% of them detected once, and roughly 44% sits in the top ten. Source material: blood. The receptors stem from a man in his forties or fifties with Graves' hyperthyroidism. CDR3s include the opening cysteine and the closing phenylalanine or tryptophan. D genes are given only for firm matches. Rows may omit the clone size; those that give it use once, few, many or a size class.

v_gene	j_gene	abundance	d_gene	CDR3aa	CDR3nt
TRBV28	TRBJ1-5	many	-	CASSLPGAMTQPQHF	TGTGCCAGCAGCTTGCCAGGGGCGATGACACAGCCCCAGCATTTT
TRBV14	TRBJ2-2	many	-	CASSRQFQNTGELFF	TGTGCCAGCAGCCGACAGTTTCAGAACACCGGGGAGCTGTTTTTT
TRBV5-1	TRBJ1-4	-	TRBD1	CASSLDRGFEKLFF	TGCGCCAGCAGCTTGGACAGGGGATTCGAAAAACTGTTTTTT
TRBV20-1	TRBJ2-7	many	-	CSAYPAEFQYF	TGCAGTGCCTACCCTGCGGAGTTTCAGTACTTC
TRBV24-1	TRBJ2-7	many	-	CATSRDFGEQYF	TGTGCCACCAGCCGGGACTTTGGGGAGCAGTACTTC
TRBV28	TRBJ1-1	many	-	CATRAPREAFF	TGTGCCACTCGGGCCCCACGAGAAGCTTTCTTT
TRBV7-2	TRBJ2-3	-	TRBD1	CASSPGQGRSQYF	TGTGCCAGCAGCCCCGGACAGGGAAGGTCGCAGTATTTT
TRBV29-1	TRBJ2-5	few	-	CSVGGHAMTQETQYF	TGCAGCGTTGGGGGACACGCCATGACCCAAGAGACCCAGTACTTC
TRBV18	TRBJ1-2	many	TRBD1	CASSPGDRADGYTF	TGTGCCAGCTCACCAGGGGACAGGGCTGATGGCTACACCTTC
TRBV5-1	TRBJ1-6	many	TRBD1	CASSARQGENSPLHF	TGCGCCAGCAGCGCTAGACAGGGGGAGAATTCACCCCTCCACTTT
TRBV3-1	TRBJ1-6	-	TRBD1	CASRGQGLYNSPLHF	TGTGCCAGCAGGGGACAGGGTCTCTATAATTCACCCCTCCACTTT
TRBV5-1	TRBJ2-2	many	-	CASSLEGPPNTGELFF	TGCGCCAGCAGCTTGGAGGGACCGCCGAACACCGGGGAGCTGTTTTTT
TRBV7-2	TRBJ2-4	many	-	CASSTPLGGAKNIQYF	TGTGCCAGCAGCACCCCTCTTGGGGGGGCCAAAAACATTCAGTACTTC
TRBV4-2	TRBJ2-4	few	-	CASSRSTRGRGLENIQYF	TGTGCCAGCAGCCGAAGTACCAGGGGCCGGGGACTCGAAAACATTCAGTACTTC
TRBV12-3/TRBV12-4	TRBJ2-2	many	TRBD1	CASRGGQGGTGELFF	TGTGCCAGCAGGGGCGGACAGGGTGGCACCGGGGAGCTGTTTTTT
TRBV24-1	TRBJ2-5	many	-	CATSDPDREETQYF	TGTGCCACCAGTGACCCCGACAGAGAAGAGACCCAGTACTTC
TRBV7-2	TRBJ2-1	-	TRBD2	CASRRGGGAGEQFF	TGTGCCAGCAGGCGGGGCGGGGGGGCGGGTGAGCAGTTCTTC
TRBV20-1	TRBJ1-6	many	-	CSASRVYSPLHF	TGCAGTGCTAGCAGGGTCTATTCACCCCTCCACTTT
TRBV28	TRBJ2-5	many	-	CASSSHREAETQYF	TGTGCCAGCAGTTCCCACAGGGAGGCAGAGACCCAGTACTTC
TRBV5-1	TRBJ2-7	many	-	CASSAGTEGYEQYF	TGCGCCAGCAGTGCCGGGACGGAGGGCTACGAGCAGTACTTC
TRBV14	TRBJ2-3	many	-	CASSHLQRSTDTQYF	TGTGCCAGCAGCCACCTACAGCGGTCCACAGATACGCAGTATTTT
TRBV6-1	TRBJ2-1	few	-	CASSVPGEVNEQFF	TGTGCCAGCAGTGTTCCAGGCGAAGTGAATGAGCAGTTCTTC
TRBV2	TRBJ2-3	few	-	CASSPPRTVSTDTQYF	TGTGCCAGCTCCCCCCCACGGACAGTTAGCACAGATACGCAGTATTTT
TRBV5-1	TRBJ2-7	-	-	CASSLLKISYEQYF	TGTGCCAGCAGCTTGCTCAAAATATCCTACGAGCAGTACTTC
TRBV27	TRBJ2-2	-	-	CASSLSPWATGELFF	TGTGCCAGCAGTTTATCTCCCTGGGCGACCGGGGAGCTGTTTTTT
TRBV15	TRBJ2-3	-	-	CATSRPAWGTDTQYF	TGTGCCACCAGCAGACCCGCGTGGGGCACAGATACGCAGTATTTT